One and the same sample provided the 21 T cell receptor beta chains below, sequenced in a study of identifying expanded T cells in peripheral blood. Assay: immunoSEQ multiplex PCR; the TCRdb copy retains only in-frame clones and omits some. The sample gives about 100,000 clones, around 89% of which show up once; roughly 13% is in the top ten. The sample consisted of blood. These receptors were obtained from a person between 18 and 75 years old in good health.

As DNA, the CDR3 is TGTGCCAGCACGCCTCTATACGAGCAGTACTTC. It specifies CASTPLYEQYF. This chain uses TRBV2 with TRBJ2-7; D not certain. Per germline, CDR1 SNHLY and CDR2 FYNNEI. The CDR3 has 11 residues. The ends were cut back, 7 bases at V and 4 bases at J, with 8 bases in the middle. Full variable domain (remainder filled in from reference TRBV2 and TRBJ2-7): EPEVTQTPSHQVTQMGQEVILRCVPISNHLYFYWYRQILGQKVEFLVSFYNNEISEKSEIFDDQFSVERPDGSNFTLKIRSTKLEDSAMYFCASTPLYEQYFGPGTRLTVT.

J is TRBJ1-5 and V is TRBV15; D is perhaps TRBD1 (6 bases). Germline V gene data show CDR1 as LNHNV and CDR2 as YYDKDF (reference sequence). The CDR3 runs 15 residues. Trimming removed 0 bases from V and 7 bases from J, with 13 bases in between. CDR3 DNA sequence: TGTGCCACCAGCAGAGATGGGGGGGCTCGACAGCCCCAGCATTTT. It is translated as CATSRDGGARQPQHF.

This clone was counted a single time. This chain's CDR3 is CASSLGQSNTGELFF. The CDR3 DNA reads as TGCGCCAGCAGCCTGGGACAGTCGAACACCGGGGAGCTGTTTTTT. The chain employs TRBV5-1 and TRBJ2-2; 7 bases are shared with TRBD1. The trim removed 4 bases at V and 0 bases at J, leaving 3 bases unmatched. The CDR3 runs 15 residues. In germline, CDR1 is SGHRS, CDR2 YFSETQ.

This chain uses TRBV19 with TRBJ2-7, with D perhaps given as TRBD1 or TRBD2 (5 bases each). V lost 0 bases and J 2 bases, leaving 14 bases between the germline ends. This CDR3 has 16 residues. Germline lookup yields CDR1 LNHDA and CDR2 SQIVND (reference sequence). CDR3 bases: TGTGCCAGTAGTATAGATGGGACGGAACGGACCTACGAGCAGTACTTC. This gives the protein CASSIDGTERTYEQYF. Full variable domain (missing parts from reference TRBV19 and TRBJ2-7): DGGITQSPKYLFRKEGQNVTLSCEQNLNHDAMYWYRQDPGQGLRLIYYSQIVNDFQKGDIAEGYSVSREKKESFPLTVTSAQKNPTAFYLCASSIDGTERTYEQYFGPGTRLTVT.

The CDR3 DNA is TGTGCCAGCAGCCCTTTGACTAGCGGGGGGGCCGGCATTCAGTACTTC. Its protein is CASSPLTSGGAGIQYF. The chain uses TRBV7-2 and TRBJ2-4; 14 nucleotides agree with TRBD2. Losses at the gene ends were 5 bases for V and 9 bases for J; bases not matched to a gene: 9. Germline loops: CDR1 SGHTA, CDR2 FQGNSA. The CDR3 is 16 residues long.

This chain links TRBV7-8 with TRBJ2-2, with no clear D. The germline V gene has CDR1 SGHVS and CDR2 FQNEAQ. V shed 2 bases and J shed 1 base, with 11 bases lying between them. The length of the CDR3 is 16 residues. CDR3 residues: CASSLSPHGNTGELFF. Written as DNA, the CDR3 is TGTGCCAGCAGCTTATCCCCCCACGGGAACACCGGGGAGCTGTTTTTT.

As DNA, the CDR3 is TGTGCCAGCAGCCCAAACGCGGGGCGGCGTCGGGAAACACCCCTCCACTTT. This codes for CASSPNAGRRRETPLHF. V and J are TRBV7-6 and TRBJ1-6, with D tentatively TRBD1 (5 bases). The germline CDR1 and CDR2 sequences are SGHVS and FNYEAQ. The V end lost 5 bases, the J end lost 11 bases, and 25 bases lay between the germline ends. The CDR3 has 17 residues. The full variable domain, in which reference TRBV7-6 and TRBJ1-6 provide the parts outside the CDR3, is GAGVSQSPRYKVTKRGQDVALRCDPISGHVSLYWYRQALGQGPEFLTYFNYEAQQDKSGLPNDRFSAERPEGSISTLTIQRTEQRDSAMYRCASSPNAGRRRETPLHFGNGTRLTVT.

The V and J genes are TRBV2 and TRBJ1-2; D is unresolved. This CDR3 is 14 amino acids long. In germline, CDR1 is SNHLY, CDR2 FYNNEI. The germline V and J ends were trimmed by 8 bases and 3 bases, with 16 bases remaining between them. The CDR3: CASGGEGRYYGYTF. The CDR3, as DNA: TGTGCCAGCGGTGGGGAAGGACGGTACTATGGCTACACCTTC.

The chain has TRBV7-2 and TRBJ1-3; D is unclear. Trimming left V 1 base short and J 8 bases short, with 12 bases between. The CDR3 runs 14 residues. Per germline, CDR1 SGHTA and CDR2 FQGNSA. The CDR3 reads CASSLEGGLHTIYF. For the CDR3, the DNA is TGTGCCAGCAGCTTAGAAGGCGGGCTGCACACCATATATTTT.

The V call is TRBV28, the J call TRBJ2-2; D gene uncertain. The germline gives CDR1 MDHEN, CDR2 SYDVKM. CDR3 length: 14 residues. Trimming stripped 6 bases from V and 6 bases from J, with 14 bases between. The CDR3 sequence is CASSTLGLAGELFF. The CDR3 DNA sequence: TGTGCCAGCAGCACCTTGGGTTTAGCCGGGGAGCTGTTTTTT.

The chain is built from TRBV19 and TRBJ2-5; D perhaps matches TRBD2 (6 bases). V shed 4 bases and J shed 4 bases, with 13 bases lying between them. Germline CDR1 reads LNHDA; CDR2 reads SQIVND (reference sequence). The CDR3 is made up of 14 amino acids. CDR3 region: CASSNGGLSETQYF. Here the CDR3 DNA reads TGTGCCAGTAGTAACGGGGGACTTTCAGAGACCCAGTACTTC.

V usage is TRBV4-2 and J usage is TRBJ1-1; D uncertain. The CDR3 totals 15 residues. The V gene's germline CDR1 is LGHNA and CDR2 YNFKEQ. V was clipped by 1 base and J by 1 base, with 10 bases between them. CDR3 protein: CASSQGTIKNTEAFF. The CDR3 DNA reads as TGTGCCAGCAGCCAAGGTACGATTAAGAACACTGAAGCTTTCTTT.

The CDR3 region is CASSSQGRADTQYF. The CDR3 DNA follows: TGTGCCAGCAGCTCCCAGGGGAGGGCAGATACGCAGTATTTT. The rearrangement joins TRBV11-3 to TRBJ2-3; perhaps TRBD2 as D (7 bases). Deletions cut 4 bases from V and 4 bases from J, with 12 bases between. Germline CDR1 is SGHNT and CDR2 is YENEEA. The CDR3 runs to 14 residues.

The chain is built from TRBV5-6 and TRBJ1-1; weak D call: TRBD1 (5 bases). Germline V gives CDR1 SGHDT, CDR2 YYEEEE. Between the trimmed V and J ends, which lost 0 bases and 1 base, there was a span of 13 bases. The CDR3 sequence is 16 residues long. The CDR3 region has the DNA TGTGCCAGCAGCTTGGAATTCGGGGACCCGAACACTGAAGCTTTCTTT. Its translation: CASSLEFGDPNTEAFF.

This chain uses TRBV18 with TRBJ2-2; the D gene is possibly TRBD2 (5 bases). Trimming cost V 4 bases and J 1 base, with 7 bases left between them. From germline, CDR1 is KGHSH and CDR2 LQKENI. The CDR3 has 14 amino acids. This chain's CDR3 is CASSQEGNTGELFF. The CDR3 nucleotides are TGTGCCAGCTCACAAGAGGGGAACACCGGGGAGCTGTTTTTT.

CDR3 DNA: TGTGCCAGCAGCGGCGGCCCCCTCGTGGGCGAGCAGTACTTC. Translated: CASSGGPLVGEQYF. The rearrangement uses TRBV11-1 and TRBJ2-7; D gene unclear. Trimming removed 5 bases at V and 6 bases at J, with 17 bases between. This CDR3 contains 14 residues. The germline CDR1 and CDR2 sequences are SGHAT and FQDESV (reference sequence).

With regard to this clone: This sample includes further DNA sequences coding for the same CDR3. The gene calls are TRBV6-1 and TRBJ2-7; no firm D call. The germline V gene encodes CDR1 MNHNS and CDR2 SASEGT. V gave up 3 bases and J gave up 4 bases, with 10 bases separating them. This CDR3 spans 13 amino acids. The CDR3 DNA sequence: TGTGCCAGCAGTGAGTCCCCTAAGTACGAGCAGTACTTC. It specifies CASSESPKYEQYF.

The genes are TRBV18 and TRBJ2-7; the match to TRBD1 covers 11 bases. V lost 2 bases and J lost 4; bases outside the gene matches: 7. CDR1 is KGHSH and CDR2 is LQKENI in the germline V gene. CDR3 length: 16 residues. The CDR3 coding sequence is TGTGCCAGCTCACCAAACCCCGGGACAGGGGGGTACGAGCAGTACTTC. This sequence encodes CASSPNPGTGGYEQYF.

The rearrangement links TRBV28 to TRBJ1-1, with a possible D match to TRBD1 (6 bases). CDR1 and CDR2 (germline): MDHEN, SYDVKM. V was cut by 7 bases and J by 12 bases, with 27 bases left in between. The CDR3 loop spans 15 amino acids. The CDR3 coding sequence is TGTGCCAGCACGGGGTACGCCGGACAGTTAAGAGGTACTTTCTTT. Translating gives CASTGYAGQLRGTFF.

This rearrangement joins TRBV7-5 to TRBJ1-1; the table names TRBD1, a call not compared with the DNA. TRBV7-5 is termed a pseudogene. This CDR3 is built from 17 residues. The CDR3 spells CARSLGVRGRVDTEAFF. Written as DNA, the CDR3 is TGTGCCAGAAGCTTAGGGGTCAGGGGGCGCGTGGACACTGAAGCTTTCTTT.

The chain couples TRBV5-1 to TRBJ2-5; D not certain. CDR3 length: 14 residues. Germline CDR1 SGHRS, CDR2 YFSETQ. Trimming removed 0 bases from V and 4 bases from J, with 10 bases in between. For the CDR3, the DNA is TGCGCCAGCAGCTTGGTGGACGGGTCAGAGACCCAGTACTTC. Residues: CASSLVDGSETQYF.